The clone carrying this T cell receptor beta chain was detected a few times. TCRdb reprocessed the 5' RACE reads with MiXCR, giving one entry per CDR3 protein. The sample yields about 36,000 distinct CDR3 sequences, under 8% seen once. This entry comes from a study of spatial heterogeneity in lung cancer. Trimming pared 3 bases from V and 7 bases from J, leaving 11 bases between. Germline-derived CDR1 and CDR2 are SGHRS and YFSETQ. The length of the CDR3 is 13 residues. Noted time point: sample taken at primary tumor resection. The sequence was collected from a female donor with early-stage non-small cell lung cancer. The chain employs TRBV5-1 and TRBJ2-1; maybe TRBD2 (5 bases). Sequences were derived from PBMCs, sampled at surgery. The CDR3 sequence: CASSWGSGNEQFF. CDR3 nucleotides: TGCGCCAGCAGCTGGGGTTCGGGGAATGAGCAGTTCTTC.